Listed below are T cell receptor beta chains from one sample, sequenced in a study of blood T cells in healthy people across ages. TCRdb used MiXCR to reprocess the 5' RACE reads, holding one entry per CDR3 protein. This table has some 1.5 million distinct CDR3 sequences, roughly 27% appearing once. The sequencing input was blood. These receptors all come from a woman between 25 and 40 years old in good health. Each CDR3 is given with its conserved first and last residue. D genes are given only for firm matches. Clone sizes are given selectively: once, few, many, or a class where the clone is expanded.

CATSDHRRGLENEQFF,TGTGCCACCAGTGACCACCGGAGGGGGCTTGAAAATGAGCAGTTCTTC,many,TRBV24-1,-,TRBJ2-1,16
CASRVGNLGTGELFF,TGCGCCAGCAGAGTAGGGAACCTAGGCACCGGGGAGCTGTTTTTT,-,TRBV5-1,-,TRBJ2-2,15
CASSPIVSYNEQFF,TGTGCCAGCAGCCCCATCGTCTCCTACAATGAGCAGTTCTTC,few,TRBV5-5,-,TRBJ2-1,14
CASSDPAGNAYEQYF,TGTGCCAGCAGTGATCCGGCGGGAAACGCCTACGAGCAGTACTTC,many,TRBV25-1,-,TRBJ2-7,15
CASSSPAPGTSGDDEQFF,TGTGCCAGCAGTTCCCCAGCTCCCGGGACTAGCGGGGACGATGAGCAGTTCTTC,-,TRBV28,TRBD2,TRBJ2-1,18
CASRLDRRTGELFF,TGTGCCAGCAGATTGGACAGGCGCACCGGGGAGCTGTTTTTT,few,TRBV6-5,TRBD1,TRBJ2-2,14
CASSDNIHYEQYF,TGTGCCAGCAGTGATAACATACACTACGAGCAGTACTTC,-,TRBV2,-,TRBJ2-7,13
CASSPYLRGGEQYF,TGTGCCAGCAGTCCCTACCTCCGGGGGGGCGAGCAGTACTTC,few,TRBV12-3/TRBV12-4,TRBD2,TRBJ2-7,14
CVSSEAVLNRMYF,TGTGTCAGCAGTGAAGCGGTACTAAATCGCATGTACTTC,-,TRBV6-1,-,TRBJ2-4,13
CSAPRQGSTNTEAFF,TGCAGTGCACCTAGACAGGGGTCGACGAACACTGAAGCTTTCTTT,-,TRBV20-1,TRBD1,TRBJ1-1,15
CASSLAPGLARGETQYF,TGTGCCAGCAGTTTAGCGCCGGGACTAGCCAGGGGCGAGACCCAGTACTTC,-,TRBV28,TRBD2,TRBJ2-5,17
CASSCSGLAGTRGQYF,TGTGCCAGCAGTTGTAGCGGTCTAGCGGGGACGCGGGGGCAGTATTTT,-,TRBV27,TRBD2,TRBJ2-3,16
CSATSGGQSYEQYF,TGCAGTGCTACCTCAGGCGGACAGTCCTACGAGCAGTACTTC,many,TRBV29-1,-,TRBJ2-7,14
CASRQSDSPLHF,TGTGCCAGCAGACAGTCCGATTCACCCCTCCACTTT,-,TRBV5-6,-,TRBJ1-6,12
CASSPLTSRGSYEQFF,TGTGCCAGCAGCCCCCTTACTAGCAGGGGCTCCTATGAGCAGTTCTTC,many,TRBV7-9,-,TRBJ2-1,16